Listed below are T cell receptor beta chains from one sample, sequenced in a study of T cells after yellow fever vaccination. Each CDR3 protein gets one entry after TCRdb re-called the 5' RACE reads with MiXCR. This sample carries hundreds of thousands of distinct CDR3 sequences, roughly 13% of them seen once, and the ten largest clones take about an eighth. Sequenced here: PBMCs, sampled on the day of the yellow fever booster vaccination. The receptor source for this set is a man in his thirties or forties who received the YFV17D yellow fever vaccine. Both conserved end residues are part of each CDR3. D genes are given only for firm matches. Where a row states a size, it is once, few, many or the class of an expanded clone; other rows omit it.

size,length,J,V,D,CDR3,DNA
NA,11,TRBJ1-5,TRBV28,NA,CASSFNQPQHF,TGTGCCAGCAGCTTTAATCAGCCCCAGCATTTT
NA,13,TRBJ2-1,TRBV7-3,NA,CASGASNYNEQFF,TGTGCCAGCGGGGCTAGCAACTACAATGAGCAGTTCTTC
few,13,TRBJ2-5,TRBV20-1,TRBD2,CSAEMRGSETQYF,TGCAGTGCTGAGATGCGGGGGTCTGAGACCCAGTACTTC
once,11,TRBJ2-1,TRBV30,NA,CAWGGRREQFF,TGTGCCTGGGGGGGAAGGAGAGAGCAGTTCTTC
NA,13,TRBJ2-5,TRBV28,TRBD1,CAIRQGFGETQYF,TGTGCCATTCGACAGGGCTTCGGGGAGACCCAGTACTTC
NA,18,TRBJ1-1,TRBV3-1,NA,CASSQLRQPPTLGTEAFF,TGTGCCAGCAGCCAATTGAGACAGCCGCCAACCTTGGGGACTGAAGCTTTCTTT
NA,11,TRBJ1-1,TRBV29-1,NA,CSVLRGAGAFF,TGCAGCGTTCTCCGCGGGGCTGGGGCTTTCTTT
few,16,TRBJ2-7,TRBV6-5,NA,CASSYDILSSSYEQYF,TGTGCCAGCAGTTACGACATACTATCAAGCTCCTACGAGCAGTACTTC
few,14,TRBJ1-6,TRBV19,NA,CASSPRGNNSPLHF,TGTGCCAGTAGCCCCAGGGGAAATAATTCACCCCTCCACTTT
NA,15,TRBJ2-1,TRBV27,TRBD2,CASSREREPGNEQFF,TGTGCCAGCAGTCGGGAGCGGGAGCCGGGGAATGAGCAGTTCTTC
NA,12,TRBJ1-1,TRBV20-1,TRBD1,CTAGQGASEAFF,TGCACGGCTGGGCAGGGGGCTTCTGAAGCTTTCTTT
few,15,TRBJ2-2,TRBV7-8,TRBD2,CASSLGLPGTGELFF,TGTGCCAGCAGCCTGGGACTACCCGGGACCGGGGAGCTGTTTTTT
many,15,TRBJ2-7,TRBV4-3,NA,CASSQDSNRVREQYF,TGCGCCAGCAGCCAAGATAGTAACAGGGTACGGGAGCAGTACTTC